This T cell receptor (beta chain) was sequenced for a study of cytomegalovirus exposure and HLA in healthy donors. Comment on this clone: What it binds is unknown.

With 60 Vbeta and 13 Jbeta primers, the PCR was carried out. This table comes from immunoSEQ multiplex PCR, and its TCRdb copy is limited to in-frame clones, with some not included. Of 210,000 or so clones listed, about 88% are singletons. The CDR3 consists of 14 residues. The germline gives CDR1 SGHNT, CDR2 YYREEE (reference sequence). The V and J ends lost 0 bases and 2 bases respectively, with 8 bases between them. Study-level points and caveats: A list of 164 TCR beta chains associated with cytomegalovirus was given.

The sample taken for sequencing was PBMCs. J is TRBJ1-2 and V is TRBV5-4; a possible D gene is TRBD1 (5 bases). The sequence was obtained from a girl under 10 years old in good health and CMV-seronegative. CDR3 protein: CASSLGGGNYGYTF. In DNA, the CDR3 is TGTGCCAGCAGCTTGGGCGGGGGGAACTATGGCTACACCTTC.